Included here is one T cell receptor beta chain sequence, with context. The data stem from a study of T cells in Graves' hyperthyroidism and ophthalmopathy. In the study overall: Initial diagnosis, before any treatment, was when peripheral blood was collected.

What was amplified from RNA transcripts were TCR beta CDR3 regions. Using the HTBI primer set, a first-round RT-PCR was run on the TCR CDR3. TCRdb passed the multiplex PCR reads through MiXCR, listing each CDR3 protein once. The table records hundreds of thousands of distinct CDR3 sequences, 38% of them present only once. Stable hyperthyroidism: no ophthalmopathy progression over 18 months of follow-up. Among the patients, aged 18 to 65, hyperthyroidism was newly diagnosed and had lasted under 2 months. The specimen was blood. The TCR was taken from a young man with Graves' hyperthyroidism.

CDR3 sequence (DNA): TGTGCCAGCAGCCCTCGGGACTCAGAGCCCCACGAGCAGTACTTC. Amino acids: CASSPRDSEPHEQYF. The chain joins TRBV10-3 to TRBJ2-7; weak D call: TRBD2 (6 bases). The V and J ends lost 10 bases and 5 bases respectively, with 24 bases between them. Germline-derived CDR1 and CDR2 are ENHRY and SYGVKD. This CDR3 contains 15 residues.